A single sample is the source of the 26 T cell receptor beta chains below, sequenced in a study of T cell changes during pregnancy in multiple sclerosis. Produced via immunoSEQ multiplex PCR; TCRdb's table is partial and in-frame only. Of about 41,000 clones in the sample, 94% were seen once. The sequenced sample was CD8+ T cells from peripheral blood mononuclear cells, obtained in the third trimester of pregnancy. The receptors originated from a female donor with multiple sclerosis, enrolled in a pregnancy study.

J is TRBJ2-1 and V is TRBV27; tentatively, D is TRBD2 (7 bases). V lost 1 base and J lost 3, with 13 bases in between. The CDR3 totals 16 residues. CDR1 MNHEY and CDR2 SMNVEV come from the germline V gene (reference sequence). CDR3 loop: CASSLLRGAYYNEQFF. CDR3 in DNA: TGTGCCAGCAGTTTATTACGGGGGGCCTACTACAATGAGCAGTTCTTC.

The rearrangement joins TRBV14 to TRBJ2-7; 11 nucleotides align to TRBD1. Germline V gene data show CDR1 as SGHDN and CDR2 as FVKESK. This CDR3 has 12 residues. V lost 9 bases to trimming and J lost 7 bases; unmatched junction nucleotides: 5. The CDR3 loop reads CASRTGGSEQYF. As DNA, the CDR3 is TGTGCCAGTAGGACAGGGGGCAGTGAGCAGTACTTC.

J is TRBJ1-5 and V is TRBV10-3, with 8 bases matching TRBD1. The CDR3 has 15 residues. Germline-derived CDR1 and CDR2 are ENHRY and SYGVKD. V was clipped by 2 bases and J by 0 bases; unmatched bases: 0. The CDR3 nucleotides read TGTGCCATCAGTGAGGGGACAGGTAGCAATCAGCCCCAGCATTTT. It specifies CAISEGTGSNQPQHF.

This clone was picked up a small number of times. The rearrangement links TRBV2 to TRBJ2-7; perhaps TRBD2 as D (6 bases). The ends were cut back, 7 bases at V and 1 base at J, with 11 bases in the middle. CDR1 is SNHLY, CDR2 FYNNEI, per germline. This CDR3 contains 13 residues. CDR3: CASTLADSYEQYF. CDR3 in DNA: TGTGCCAGCACCTTAGCGGATTCCTACGAGCAGTACTTC.

This rearrangement joins TRBV4-2 to TRBJ2-7; no clear D. Trimming took 1 base from V and 2 from J, leaving 9 bases between them. Germline V gene lookup returns CDR1 LGHNA and CDR2 YNFKEQ. CDR3 length: 14 residues. Here the CDR3 reads CASSQVGVPYEQYF. The CDR3 DNA sequence: TGTGCCAGCAGCCAAGTAGGAGTCCCCTACGAGCAGTACTTC.

This clone was seen a single time. The genes are TRBV14 and TRBJ2-1; 11 bases fit TRBD2. V gave up 2 bases and J gave up 4 bases; unmatched junction bases: 10. Germline-derived CDR1 and CDR2 are SGHDN and FVKESK. This CDR3 comprises 18 residues. CDR3 coding DNA: TGTGCCAGCAGCCAAAAGCTGGGACTAGCGGATCCTTACAATGAGCAGTTCTTC. This translates into CASSQKLGLADPYNEQFF.

This clone was found once. The chain joins TRBV9 to TRBJ2-1, with 9 bases identical to TRBD2. The CDR3 is 14 residues long. Germline values: CDR1 SGDLS, CDR2 YYNGEE. V lost 1 base and J lost 8; bases outside the gene matches: 4. This chain's CDR3 is CASSVQTSGYEQFF. In DNA, the CDR3 is TGTGCCAGCAGCGTACAGACTAGCGGTTATGAGCAGTTCTTC. Supplemented by reference TRBV9 and TRBJ2-1, the full variable domain reads DSGVTQTPKHLITATGQRVTLRCSPRSGDLSVYWYQQSLDQGLQFLIQYYNGEERAKGNILERFSAQQFPDLHSELNLSSLELGDSALYFCASSVQTSGYEQFFGPGTRLTVL.

The chain couples TRBV4-1 to TRBJ2-5; the D gene is possibly TRBD1 (8 bases). The CDR3 covers 16 residues. Trimming shortened V by 3 bases and J by 4 bases, and 18 bases separated the two germline ends. Looked up from germline, CDR1 is MGHRA and CDR2 is YSYEKL. In DNA, the CDR3 is TGCGCCAGCAGCCAGATCCTGGACAGGGAGGGAGAGACCCAGTACTTC. It translates to CASSQILDREGETQYF.

V gene TRBV28 combines with J gene TRBJ2-3, with D possibly being TRBD2 (6 bases). With 3 bases removed from V and 0 bases from J, the gap between germline ends came to 10 bases. The CDR3 runs 15 residues. Germline CDR1 is MDHEN and CDR2 is SYDVKM. This CDR3 is CASSLWGESTDTQYF. Here the CDR3 DNA reads TGTGCCAGCAGTTTGTGGGGGGAGAGCACAGATACGCAGTATTTT.

The DNA of the CDR3 is TGTGCCAGCGGACACAGGGATTTGGGTCAGCCCCAGCATTTT. This translates into CASGHRDLGQPQHF. The chain couples TRBV2 to TRBJ1-5; perhaps TRBD1 as D (6 bases). V dropped 8 bases and J dropped 6 bases, with 17 bases sitting between them. Per germline, CDR1 SNHLY and CDR2 FYNNEI. The CDR3 runs 14 residues.

V and J are TRBV18 and TRBJ2-7; 11 bases are a match to TRBD2. This CDR3 contains 16 residues. The V gene's germline CDR1 is KGHSH and CDR2 LQKENI. Losses at the gene ends were 3 bases for V and 6 bases for J; bases not matched to a gene: 10. The CDR3: CASSPQTSGAVSEQYF. The DNA of the CDR3 is TGTGCCAGCTCACCCCAGACTAGCGGGGCAGTTAGCGAGCAGTACTTC.

This clone was seen a few times. In nucleotides, the CDR3 is TGTGCCAGCAGCTTAGCGACAGGTATGAACACTGAAGCTTTCTTT. It is translated as CASSLATGMNTEAFF. This chain connects TRBV7-9 to TRBJ1-1; D is possibly TRBD1 (6 bases). This CDR3 is built from 15 residues. CDR1 SEHNR and CDR2 FQNEAQ come from the germline V gene (reference sequence). The V gene lost 0 bases and the J gene lost 0 bases, with 8 bases spanning the gap.

The gene calls are TRBV6-1 and TRBJ1-1; D remains ambiguous. Germline-derived CDR1 and CDR2 are MNHNS and SASEGT. V lost 2 bases to trimming and J lost 11 bases, with 15 bases between them. There are 13 residues in the CDR3. Written as DNA, the CDR3 is TGTGCCAGCAGTGAATATGAGGGCTTGAGCGCTTTCTTT. Its protein is CASSEYEGLSAFF.

V usage is TRBV6-1 and J usage is TRBJ2-5; no reliable D call. The germline gives CDR1 MNHNS, CDR2 SASEGT. The V and J ends lost 10 bases and 5 bases respectively, with 8 bases between them. This CDR3 has 10 amino acids. The CDR3 reads CATLPETQYF. In nucleotides, the CDR3 is TGTGCCACCCTTCCGGAGACCCAGTACTTC.

The genes are TRBV4-3 and TRBJ1-5; 9 bases fit TRBD1. From germline, CDR1 is LGHNA and CDR2 YSLEER. The CDR3 length is 14 residues. Losses at the gene ends were 5 bases for V and 5 bases for J; bases not matched to a gene: 4. CDR3 sequence (DNA): TGCGCCAGCAGCTCGGACAGGGGATATCAGCCCCAGCATTTT. It specifies CASSSDRGYQPQHF.

The CDR3 region has the DNA TGCAGCGTTGGGGGGCATAGCGGGAAAAGCTCCTACAATGAGCAGTTCTTC. It codes for CSVGGHSGKSSYNEQFF. The rearrangement links TRBV29-1 to TRBJ2-1, with 8 bases that match TRBD2. CDR1 is SQVTM and CDR2 is ANQGSEA in the germline V gene. This CDR3 comprises 17 residues. The ends lost 4 bases at V and 0 bases at J; junction bases unmatched: 11.

The chain is built from TRBV4-3 and TRBJ1-1, with 8 nucleotides matching TRBD1. The junction had 5 bases not matched to a gene; V was cut back by 2 bases and J by 3 bases. From germline, CDR1 is LGHNA and CDR2 YSLEER. The CDR3 is 15 residues long. In DNA, the CDR3 is TGCGCCAGCAGCCAAACCCAGGGGGCGGACACTGAAGCTTTCTTT. Translated, it gives CASSQTQGADTEAFF.

The V gene is TRBV4-2, the J gene TRBJ1-2; 9 bases fit TRBD1. CDR3 length: 16 residues. From germline, CDR1 is LGHNA and CDR2 YNFKEQ. Losses at the gene ends were 0 bases for V and 4 bases for J; bases not matched to a gene: 6. The CDR3 nucleotides read TGTGCCAGCAGCCAAGAGGACAGGGGATTTGTCTATGGCTACACCTTC. It specifies CASSQEDRGFVYGYTF.

This chain uses TRBV6-1 with TRBJ2-1, with 10 bases aligning to TRBD2. Per germline, CDR1 MNHNS and CDR2 SASEGT. The CDR3 has 16 amino acids. Trimming at V came to 1 base and at J to 7 bases, leaving 7 bases not matched to a gene. The CDR3 sequence is CASSEGLAGVGNEQFF. The DNA of the CDR3 is TGTGCCAGCAGTGAAGGGCTAGCGGGAGTGGGGAATGAGCAGTTCTTC.

The rearrangement uses TRBV4-3 and TRBJ1-1, with D perhaps TRBD1 (5 bases). V was trimmed by 5 bases and J by 5 bases, leaving 18 bases between them. The length of the CDR3 is 15 residues. The germline CDR1 and CDR2 sequences are LGHNA and YSLEER. CDR3 nucleotide sequence: TGCGCCAGCAGCTTTAGTTTGGGGGGTACTACTGAAGCTTTCTTT. Its protein product is CASSFSLGGTTEAFF.

The chain is built from TRBV30 and TRBJ2-7; tentatively, D is TRBD1 (7 bases). Trimming removed 4 bases from V and 4 bases from J, with 17 bases in between. Looked up from germline, CDR1 is GTSNPN and CDR2 is SVGIG (reference sequence). The CDR3 spans 14 residues. DNA of the CDR3: TGTGCCTGGACAATAGCGGCAGGGGGTTACGAGCAGTACTTC. Translating gives CAWTIAAGGYEQYF.

The chain joins TRBV5-1 to TRBJ2-1; tentatively, D is TRBD1 (6 bases). V lost 4 bases to trimming and J lost 5 bases, with 13 bases between them. Germline values: CDR1 SGHRS, CDR2 YFSETQ. The CDR3 spans 14 residues. This CDR3 is CASSIWDTNNEQFF. The DNA for the CDR3 is TGCGCCAGCAGCATTTGGGACACAAACAATGAGCAGTTCTTC.

This chain links TRBV5-1 with TRBJ1-3; D unclear. Germline CDR1 and CDR2: SGHRS and YFSETQ. Trimming shortened V by 4 bases and J by 4 bases, and 18 bases separated the two germline ends. This CDR3 comprises 16 residues. The CDR3 DNA reads TGCGCCAGCAGCCTGGAATCGGGGATAGGGGGAAACACCATATATTTT. It encodes CASSLESGIGGNTIYF.

The CDR3 bases are TGTGCCAGCAGTGAATATACACATGGCGAGCAGTACTTC. It specifies CASSEYTHGEQYF. The chain employs TRBV25-1 and TRBJ2-7; D is ambiguous. With 0 bases removed from V and 6 bases from J, the gap between germline ends came to 9 bases. The CDR3 totals 13 residues. Germline CDR1 MGHDK, CDR2 SYGVNS.

The chain carries TRBV27 and TRBJ2-3; 8 bases fit TRBD2. The CDR3 totals 17 residues. V gave up 1 base and J gave up 5 bases; unmatched junction bases: 11. The germline V gene has CDR1 MNHEY and CDR2 SMNVEV (reference sequence). CDR3 bases: TGTGCCAGCAGTTTATTATGGCAGAGCGGGAGTCTAGATACGCAGTATTTT. This translates into CASSLLWQSGSLDTQYF.

The chain combines TRBV30 with TRBJ1-2; 8 nucleotides align to TRBD1. The CDR3 consists of 15 residues. Germline CDR1 GTSNPN, CDR2 SVGIG (reference sequence). Trimming removed 4 bases from V and 3 bases from J; junction bases left unmatched: 10. CDR3 bases: TGTGCCTGGACCTCCCCAGGGGGCAGGGACTATGGCTACACCTTC. Its protein product is CAWTSPGGRDYGYTF.